Given below is one TCR beta chain in context. Antigen unknown. TCRdb reprocessed the reads via MiXCR and lists one record per CDR3 protein. The sample has under 50,000 distinct CDR3 sequences, approximately 20% seen once. This entry is derived from a study of T cell repertoires in cytomegalovirus infection. The overall study: Based on public TCR beta signatures, there were indications of CMV infection and of a matching HLA type.

Broader study findings: Clonotype analysis showed dominance of the ex vivo response by HLA-C-restricted CMV-specific TCR beta clonotypes. Cumulative frequency of public TCR beta families picked out carriers of CMV plus the relevant HLA.

The CDR3 covers 15 residues. The germline CDR1 and CDR2 sequences are MGHRA and YSYEKL. The V end was cut by 1 base, the J end by 2 bases, with 10 bases between. Sequencing input: PBMCs, sequenced either directly or after in vitro stimulation (not recorded which). The chain is built from TRBV4-1 and TRBJ2-3; D is perhaps TRBD1 (5 bases). The clonotype originates from a human donor in good health (CMV status not recorded). Some clones in this sample may be carry-over from other donors' samples. DNA for the CDR3: TGCGCCAGCAGCCAAGTGGGCAGGGTCACAGATACGCAGTATTTT. It translates to CASSQVGRVTDTQYF.